Listed below are T cell receptor beta chains from one sample, sequenced in a study of cytomegalovirus exposure and HLA in healthy donors. Measured with immunoSEQ multiplex PCR; TCRdb has only the in-frame clones, and not every one. The table includes some 170,000 clones, roughly nine tenths detected once. The sequenced sample was PBMCs. These receptors all come from a man younger than 30 in good health and CMV-seropositive. Each CDR3 is given with its conserved first and last residue. Fields, in order: V gene, D gene, CDR3 length, J gene, CDR3 DNA, CDR3 protein. D genes are given only for firm matches.

>TRBV6-5|-|16|TRBJ2-2
TGTGCCAGCAGTTCCATTATGACAGGAGATACCGGGGAGCTGTTTTTT
CASSSIMTGDTGELFF
>TRBV10-3|TRBD2|17|TRBJ2-7
TGTGCCATCAGTGAGAATAAATCGACTAGCGCTTCCTACGAGCAGTACTTC
CAISENKSTSASYEQYF
>TRBV30|TRBD1|15|TRBJ1-2
TGTGCCTGGAGCCCTAAACCGGGACAGCTCTATGGCTACACCTTC
CAWSPKPGQLYGYTF
>TRBV6-5|-|14|TRBJ2-7
TGTGCCAGCAGCCCGGACAGAGTTTCCTACGAGCAGTACTTC
CASSPDRVSYEQYF
>TRBV7-2|-|15|TRBJ2-3
TGTGCCAGCAGCTTGGACAGAGATAGCACAGATACGCAGTATTTT
CASSLDRDSTDTQYF
>TRBV4-1|TRBD1|17|TRBJ1-1
TGCGCCAGCAGCCAAGGCCTCCGGGGACAGGCCCCCTGGGAGGCTTTCTTT
CASSQGLRGQAPWEAFF
>TRBV7-8|-|15|TRBJ2-7
TGTGCCAGCAGCCCCAGGAGGGACAGCTCCTACGAGCAGTACTTC
CASSPRRDSSYEQYF
>TRBV12-5|-|13|TRBJ2-7
TGTGCTAGTGGTTTGGGCGAGTCCTACGAGCAGTACTTC
CASGLGESYEQYF
>TRBV5-6|-|14|TRBJ2-1
TGTGCCAGCAGCTATCCAGGGTTTTCCAATGAGCAGTTCTTC
CASSYPGFSNEQFF
>TRBV29-1|TRBD1|13|TRBJ2-3
TGCAGCGCCACAGGGGGCGGATGGGATACGCAGTATTTT
CSATGGGWDTQYF
>TRBV13|-|13|TRBJ1-1
TGTGCCAGCAGCTTGGGGGCGGTCGGTGAAGCTTTCTTT
CASSLGAVGEAFF
>TRBV5-1|TRBD2|15|TRBJ2-1
TGCGCCAGCAGTTATGGACTAGCGGGGTGGGATGAGCAGTTCTTC
CASSYGLAGWDEQFF